The entry below gives a single T cell receptor beta chain sequence along with its context. The V end was cut by 4 bases, the J end by 2 bases, with 16 bases between. Germline V gene lookup returns CDR1 MNHEY and CDR2 SVGAGI. The CDR3 covers 16 residues. This sample is part of a study of naive and memory T cell subsets. The beta constant-region primer was an equimolar mix of two oligonucleotides covering TRBC1 and TRBC2. A single record per CDR3 protein comes from TCRdb applying MiXCR to the UMI-ligation and nested PCR reads. Altogether about 150,000 distinct CDR3 sequences are present, 17% being singletons, with the ten largest covering just over 0.14%.

Specimen: naive CD4+ T cells from blood. J is TRBJ2-3 and V is TRBV6-5; possibly TRBD1 or TRBD2 for D (6 bases each). The sequence was collected from a human donor in good health. The DNA of the CDR3 is TGTGCCAGCAGTTCGATCCGGTGGGGGGCCACAGATACGCAGTATTTT. It encodes CASSSIRWGATDTQYF.